The source of this T cell receptor beta chain is a study of T cell responses to AZD1222 COVID-19 vaccine. General study points: Only a handful of AZD1222 recipients, more than five in all, had baseline seropositivity. Donors were chiefly white British, with a greater number of females, and clonal diversity was perhaps underestimated. Mapped onto spike, vaccine-associated CD4 TCRs spanned it and were dominant at 160-218 and 743-854.

A few counts support this clone. Its specificity is not known. Trimming removed 4 bases at V and 4 bases at J, with 14 bases between. This CDR3 has 14 amino acids. In germline, CDR1 is PRHDT, CDR2 FYEKMQ (reference sequence). The protocol was immunoSEQ multiplex PCR, while the TCRdb copy is restricted to in-frame clones and leaves out a portion. The table records 140,000 or so clones, approximately 85% of them present only once. The source is an adult who received the MenACWY meningococcal vaccine as a control. The V and J genes are TRBV13 and TRBJ2-7; unclear D gene. Sequencing used peripheral blood, obtained 28 days after the second dose of the MenACWY control vaccine. The CDR3 coding sequence is TGTGCCAGCAGCTCCCTCTACGGCCAATACGAGCAGTACTTC. Residues: CASSSLYGQYEQYF.